The rows below give T cell receptor beta chains drawn from one sample of a study of healthy donors' naive CD4 and CD8 T cells. MiXCR, run by TCRdb on the reads, gives a single entry per CDR3 protein. The table includes about 180,000 distinct CDR3 sequences, 65% to 75% detected once. The sample taken for sequencing was naive CD4+ and CD8+ T cells sorted from blood, pooled from several donors. The source is a pool of human donors in good health; the sample pools cells from several healthy donors. CDR3s include the opening cysteine and the closing phenylalanine or tryptophan. A D gene is named only where the DNA matches it firmly. Size values are once, few and many counts, or a class for expanded clones, and some rows have none.

cdr3_nt cdr3_aa j_call d_call clone_size v_call
TGCAGCGCTGCCAAAACAGATACGCAGTATTTT CSAAKTDTQYF TRBJ2-3 - - TRBV29-1
TGTGCCAGCAGTTTGTTGCGAGCGGGGACAGATACGCAGTATTTT CASSLLRAGTDTQYF TRBJ2-3 TRBD2 - TRBV27
TGTGCCAGCAGCTTAGAGGGGGCAAGAAACGAGCAGTACTTC CASSLEGARNEQYF TRBJ2-7 TRBD1 - TRBV7-9
TGCGCCAGCAGCTTGCAGGGAACAGTCTCCTACGAGCAGTACTTC CASSLQGTVSYEQYF TRBJ2-7 - - TRBV5-1
TGTGCCAGCAGCTTAGTCGGGATGGGACTAGCGGGAACGTCCCCTCCCAATGAGCAGTTCTTC CASSLVGMGLAGTSPPNEQFF TRBJ2-1 TRBD2 - TRBV11-2
TGTGCCAGCAGCGGGGACAGGGGGCGTATCACAGATACGCAGTATTTT CASSGDRGRITDTQYF TRBJ2-3 TRBD1 - TRBV5-5
TGCAGTGCTCCGACACAGGTTACCGACACTGAAGCTTTCTTT CSAPTQVTDTEAFF TRBJ1-1 - - TRBV20-1
TGTGCCTGGAGTCTAACCGGGTGGTATAGCAATCAGCCCCAGCATTTT CAWSLTGWYSNQPQHF TRBJ1-5 - - TRBV30
TGTGCCAGCAGCCCTCGGAACAATCAGCCCCAGCATTTT CASSPRNNQPQHF TRBJ1-5 - - TRBV7-8
TGCAGCGTTGTTTCGCGGGACCGCTACAATGAGCAGTTCTTC CSVVSRDRYNEQFF TRBJ2-1 - - TRBV29-1
TGCAGCGTTTCGCTCAGCGGGAGTGGGTACGAGCAGTACTTC CSVSLSGSGYEQYF TRBJ2-7 TRBD2 - TRBV29-1
TGCAGCGTTGATACTAGCCAACCCGAGACCCAGTACTTC CSVDTSQPETQYF TRBJ2-5 - - TRBV29-1
TGTGCCAGCAGTTACTCGCCAGGCACCCTTTCCCCCCTCCACTTT CASSYSPGTLSPLHF TRBJ1-6 - - TRBV6-6
TGTGCCAGCAATGACAGGGTGAGCGACGAGCAGTACTTC CASNDRVSDEQYF TRBJ2-7 TRBD1 once TRBV6-2/TRBV6-3
TGTGCCACCAGCAACAGACGGGGCGGGACAGGGATGTACGAGCAGTACTTC CATSNRRGGTGMYEQYF TRBJ2-7 TRBD1 - TRBV15
TGCAGCGGAGGACAGGGTGGAGAAATGAACACTGAAGCTTTCTTT CSGGQGGEMNTEAFF TRBJ1-1 TRBD1 - TRBV29-1
TGCAGCGTTGAACAGCAGGGAGGAGGATACTACGAGCAGTACTTC CSVEQQGGGYYEQYF TRBJ2-7 - few TRBV29-1
TGTGCCAGCAGATCATTGTTGATAAATGAGCAGTTCTTC CASRSLLINEQFF TRBJ2-1 - - TRBV7-2
TGTGCCTGGGCGCCAGCAAACTCCTACAATGAGCAGTTCTTC CAWAPANSYNEQFF TRBJ2-1 - - TRBV30
TGTGCCACCTATTACGGAAACACCATATATTTT CATYYGNTIYF TRBJ1-3 - - TRBV27